This T cell receptor (beta chain) was captured by sequencing in a study of shared clonotypes between healthy human individuals. Naive-designated CD8 cells lacked CD45RO, were positively enriched for CCR7, and omitted terminally differentiated effector memory CD45RA+ cells. Turning to this clone: Its cognate antigen is unknown.

Overall study results and limits: It was the non-shared clonotypes that had lower generation probabilities than clonotypes shared by all four donors. Some naive CD4 clonotypes, 5% to 5.5%, turned up in common across a few donors.

Assay execution proceeded at the deep level. TCRdb's table, derived via immunoSEQ multiplex PCR, lists solely in-frame clones and lacks some. The repertoire holds 550,000 to 750,000 clones, with less than 97% as singletons. Sequenced input: naive CD8+ T cells sorted from blood. The source is a woman in her thirties in good health.

CDR3 residues: CASSGPSEQFF. In DNA, the CDR3 is TGTGCCAGCAGCGGTCCGAGTGAGCAGTTCTTC. This rearrangement joins TRBV5-4 to TRBJ2-1; no definite D call. The germline V and J ends were trimmed by 4 bases and 9 bases, with 8 bases remaining between them. CDR3 length: 11 amino acids. Germline loops: CDR1 SGHNT, CDR2 YYREEE (reference sequence).